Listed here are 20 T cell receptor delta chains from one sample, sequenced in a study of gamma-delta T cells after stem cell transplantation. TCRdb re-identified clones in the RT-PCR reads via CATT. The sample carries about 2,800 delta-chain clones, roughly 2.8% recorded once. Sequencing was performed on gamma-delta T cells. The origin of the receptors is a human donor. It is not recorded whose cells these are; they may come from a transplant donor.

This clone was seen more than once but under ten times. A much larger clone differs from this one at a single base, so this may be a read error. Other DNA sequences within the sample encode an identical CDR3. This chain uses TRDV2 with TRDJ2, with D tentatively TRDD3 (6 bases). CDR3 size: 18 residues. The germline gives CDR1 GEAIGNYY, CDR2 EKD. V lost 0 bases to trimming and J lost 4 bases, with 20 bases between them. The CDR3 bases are TGTGCCTGTGACACCCTGGGGACCCCCCAATCCTCGACAGCACAACTCTTCTTT. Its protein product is CACDTLGTPQSSTAQLFF.

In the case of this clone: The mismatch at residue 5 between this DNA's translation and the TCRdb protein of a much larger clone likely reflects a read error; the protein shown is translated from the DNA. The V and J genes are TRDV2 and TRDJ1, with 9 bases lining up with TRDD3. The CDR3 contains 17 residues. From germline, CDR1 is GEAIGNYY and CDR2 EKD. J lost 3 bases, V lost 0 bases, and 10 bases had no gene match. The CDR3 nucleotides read TGTGCCTGTGACACCGTGGTGGGGGATAAGGGGGCCGATAAACTCATCTTT. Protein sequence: CACDTVVGDKGADKLIF.

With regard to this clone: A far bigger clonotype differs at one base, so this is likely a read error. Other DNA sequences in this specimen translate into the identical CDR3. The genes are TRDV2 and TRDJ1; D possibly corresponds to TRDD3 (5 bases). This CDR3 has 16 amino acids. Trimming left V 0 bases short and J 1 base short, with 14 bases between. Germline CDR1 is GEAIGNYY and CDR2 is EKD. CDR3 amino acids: CACDTVGGGFTDKLIF. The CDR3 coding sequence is TGTGCCTGTGACACCGTTGGCGGGGGTTTCACCGATAAACTCATCTTT.

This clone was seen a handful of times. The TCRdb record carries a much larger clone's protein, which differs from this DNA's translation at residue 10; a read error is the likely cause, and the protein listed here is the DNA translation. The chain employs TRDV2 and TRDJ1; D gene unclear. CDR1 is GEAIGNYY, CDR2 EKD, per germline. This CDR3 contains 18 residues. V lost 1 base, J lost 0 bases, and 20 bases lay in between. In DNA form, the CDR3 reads TGTGCCTGTGACACATTGGGCTCTAGAGTACCCTACACCGATAAACTCATCTTT. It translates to CACDTLGSRVPYTDKLIF.

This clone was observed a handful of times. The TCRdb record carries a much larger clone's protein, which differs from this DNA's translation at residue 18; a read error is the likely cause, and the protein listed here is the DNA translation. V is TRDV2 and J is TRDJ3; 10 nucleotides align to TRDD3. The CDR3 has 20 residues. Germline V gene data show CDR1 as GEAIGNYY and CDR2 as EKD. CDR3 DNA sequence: TGTGCCTGTGACACCGTACTGGGGGATTCAGGAGCAAATTTCGGCCGACAGATATTTTTC. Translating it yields CACDTVLGDSGANFGRQIFF.

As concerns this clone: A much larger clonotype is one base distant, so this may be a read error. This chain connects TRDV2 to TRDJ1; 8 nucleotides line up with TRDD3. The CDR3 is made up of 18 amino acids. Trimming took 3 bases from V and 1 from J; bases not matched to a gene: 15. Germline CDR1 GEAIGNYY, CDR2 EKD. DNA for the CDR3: TGTGCCTGTGACTCCGTACTGGGGGGAGCCCTTTTCACCGATAAACTCATCTTT. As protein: CACDSVLGGALFTDKLIF.

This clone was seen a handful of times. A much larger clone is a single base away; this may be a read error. The CDR3 DNA reads TGTGCCTGTGACGCTGTACTCTACACCGATAAACTCATCTTT. Residues: CACDAVLYTDKLIF. V usage is TRDV2 and J usage is TRDJ1; D gene uncertain. CDR3 size: 14 residues. The V end lost 3 bases, the J end lost 0 bases, and 10 bases lay between the germline ends. The V gene's germline CDR1 is GEAIGNYY and CDR2 EKD.

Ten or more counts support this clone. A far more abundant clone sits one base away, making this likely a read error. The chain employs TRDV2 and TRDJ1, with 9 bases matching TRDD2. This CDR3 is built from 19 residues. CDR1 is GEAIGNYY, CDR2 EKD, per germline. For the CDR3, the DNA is TGTGCCTGTGACTCCCTTCCTACTGAACTGGGGTCCAACACCAATAAACTCATCTTT. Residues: CACDSLPTELGSNTNKLIF.

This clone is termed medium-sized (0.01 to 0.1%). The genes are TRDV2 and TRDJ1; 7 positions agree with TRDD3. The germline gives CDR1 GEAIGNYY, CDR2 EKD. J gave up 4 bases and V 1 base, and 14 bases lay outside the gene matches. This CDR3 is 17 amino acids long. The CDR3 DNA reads TGTGCCTGTGACACATTGGATACGCTTGGCAGGGGCGATAAACTCATCTTT. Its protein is CACDTLDTLGRGDKLIF.

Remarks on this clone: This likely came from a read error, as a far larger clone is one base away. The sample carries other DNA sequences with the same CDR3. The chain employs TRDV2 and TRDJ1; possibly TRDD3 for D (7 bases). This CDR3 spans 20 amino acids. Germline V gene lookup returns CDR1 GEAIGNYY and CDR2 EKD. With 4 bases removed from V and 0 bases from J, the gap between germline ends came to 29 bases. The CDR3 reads CACDTLSSLPLGAHTDKLIF. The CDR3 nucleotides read TGTGCCTGTGATACCCTTTCCTCCCTTCCCCTGGGGGCCCACACCGATAAACTCATCTTT.

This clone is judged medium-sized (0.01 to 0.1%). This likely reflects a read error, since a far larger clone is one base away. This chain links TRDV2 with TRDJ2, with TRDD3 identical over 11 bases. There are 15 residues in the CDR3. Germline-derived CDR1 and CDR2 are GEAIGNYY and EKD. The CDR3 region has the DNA TGTGCCTGTGTCACCGCTGGGGGATACAGAGCACAACTCTTCTTT. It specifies CACVTAGGYRAQLFF.

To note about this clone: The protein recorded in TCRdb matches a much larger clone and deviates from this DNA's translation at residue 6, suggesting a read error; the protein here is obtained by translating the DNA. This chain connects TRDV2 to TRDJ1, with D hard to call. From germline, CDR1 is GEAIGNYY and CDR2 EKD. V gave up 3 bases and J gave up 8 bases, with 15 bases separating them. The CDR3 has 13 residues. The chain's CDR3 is CACDHSDGRKLIF. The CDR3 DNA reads TGTGCCTGTGACCACTCGGACGGGCGAAAACTCATCTTT.

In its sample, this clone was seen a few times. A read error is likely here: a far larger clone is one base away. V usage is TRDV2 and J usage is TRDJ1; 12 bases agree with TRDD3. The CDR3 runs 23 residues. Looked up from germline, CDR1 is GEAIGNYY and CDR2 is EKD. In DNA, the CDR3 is TGTGCCTGTGACTCCATTCCCGAGGCTGGGGGATACGCAGGTCAGGGGTACACCGATAAACCCATCTTT. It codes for CACDSIPEAGGYAGQGYTDKPIF.

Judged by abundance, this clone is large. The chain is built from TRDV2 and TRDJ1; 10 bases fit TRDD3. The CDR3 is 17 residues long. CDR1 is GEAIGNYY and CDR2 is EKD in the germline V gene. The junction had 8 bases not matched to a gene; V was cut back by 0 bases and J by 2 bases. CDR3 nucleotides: TGTGCCTGTGACACCGTGGGGGGATACGCCGGTACCGATAAACTCATCTTT. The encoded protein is CACDTVGGYAGTDKLIF.

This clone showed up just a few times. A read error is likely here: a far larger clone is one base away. CDR3 sequence reads: CACDTLALTDKPIF. Here the CDR3 DNA reads TGTGCCTGTGACACCCTCGCTCTCACCGATAAACCCATCTTT. The chain links TRDV2 to TRDJ1; D is undetermined. This CDR3 is 14 amino acids long. Germline CDR1 GEAIGNYY, CDR2 EKD.

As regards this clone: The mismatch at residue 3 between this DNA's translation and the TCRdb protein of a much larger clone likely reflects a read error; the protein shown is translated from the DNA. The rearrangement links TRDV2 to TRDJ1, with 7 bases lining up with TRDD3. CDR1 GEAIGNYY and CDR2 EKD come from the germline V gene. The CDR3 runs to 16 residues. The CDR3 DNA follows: TGTGCCCGTGAAGGTTTGGAGCTGGGGGACACCGATAAACTCATCTTT. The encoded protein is CAREGLELGDTDKLIF.

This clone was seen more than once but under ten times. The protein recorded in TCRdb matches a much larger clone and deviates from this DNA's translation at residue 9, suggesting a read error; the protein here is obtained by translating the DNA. Written as DNA, the CDR3 is TGTGCCTGTGACCCTCTAACCCGGAGGTCGAACACCGATAAACTCATCTTT. It yields the protein CACDPLTRRSNTDKLIF. The gene calls are TRDV2 and TRDJ1; D gene ambiguous. V was trimmed by 3 bases and J by 0 bases, leaving 19 bases between them. CDR3 size: 17 residues. Germline CDR1 is GEAIGNYY and CDR2 is EKD.

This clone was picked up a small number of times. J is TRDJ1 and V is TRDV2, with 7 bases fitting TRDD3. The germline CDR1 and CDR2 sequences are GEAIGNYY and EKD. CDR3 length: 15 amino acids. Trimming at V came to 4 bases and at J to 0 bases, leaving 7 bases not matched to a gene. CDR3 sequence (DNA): TGTGCCTGTGAACCACTGGGGTCCAACACCGATAAACTCATCTTT. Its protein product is CACEPLGSNTDKLIF.

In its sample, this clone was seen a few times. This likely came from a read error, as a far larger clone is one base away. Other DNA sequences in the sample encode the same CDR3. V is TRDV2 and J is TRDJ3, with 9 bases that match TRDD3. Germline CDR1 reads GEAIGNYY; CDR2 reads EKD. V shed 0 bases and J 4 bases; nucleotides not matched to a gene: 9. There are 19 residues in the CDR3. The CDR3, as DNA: TGTGCCTGTGACACCGTCGGGGATACGCGTCGGTGGGACACCCGACAGATGTTTTTC. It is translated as CACDTVGDTRRWDTRQMFF.

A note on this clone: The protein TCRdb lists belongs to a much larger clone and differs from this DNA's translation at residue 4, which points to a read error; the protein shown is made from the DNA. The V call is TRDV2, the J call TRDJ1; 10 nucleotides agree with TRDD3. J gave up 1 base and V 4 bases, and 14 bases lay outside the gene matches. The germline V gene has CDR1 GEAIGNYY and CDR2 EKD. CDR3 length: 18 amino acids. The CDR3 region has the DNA TGTGCCTGTGAGACCCTCCACCGTACTGGGGGATCCACCGATAAACTCATCTTT. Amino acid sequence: CACETLHRTGGSTDKLIF.